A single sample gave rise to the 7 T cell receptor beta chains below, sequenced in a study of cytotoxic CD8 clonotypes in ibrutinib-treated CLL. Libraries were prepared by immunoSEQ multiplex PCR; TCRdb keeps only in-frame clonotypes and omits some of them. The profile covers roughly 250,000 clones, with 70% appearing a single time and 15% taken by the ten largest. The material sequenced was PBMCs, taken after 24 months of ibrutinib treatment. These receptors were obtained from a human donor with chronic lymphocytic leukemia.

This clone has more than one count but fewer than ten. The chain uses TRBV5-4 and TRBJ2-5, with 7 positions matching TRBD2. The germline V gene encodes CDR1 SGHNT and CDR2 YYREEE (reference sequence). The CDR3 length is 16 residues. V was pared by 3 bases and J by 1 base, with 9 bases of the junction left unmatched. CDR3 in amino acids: CASSSGGAGAQETQYF. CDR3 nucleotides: TGTGCCAGCAGCTCTGGTGGGGCGGGAGCCCAAGAGACCCAGTACTTC.

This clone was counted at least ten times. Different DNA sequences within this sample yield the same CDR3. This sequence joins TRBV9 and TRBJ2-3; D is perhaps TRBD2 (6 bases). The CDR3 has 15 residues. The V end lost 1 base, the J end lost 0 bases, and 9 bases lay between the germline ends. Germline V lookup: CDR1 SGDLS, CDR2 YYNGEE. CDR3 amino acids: CASSVTSSSTDTQYF. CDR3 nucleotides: TGTGCCAGCAGCGTAACTAGCAGTAGCACAGATACGCAGTATTTT.

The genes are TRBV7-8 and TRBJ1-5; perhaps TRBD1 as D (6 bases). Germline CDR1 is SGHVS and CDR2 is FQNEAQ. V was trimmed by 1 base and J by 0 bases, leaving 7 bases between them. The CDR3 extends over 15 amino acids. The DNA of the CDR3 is TGTGCCAGCAGCTTAGGGACAGTTAGCAATCAGCCCCAGCATTTT. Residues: CASSLGTVSNQPQHF.

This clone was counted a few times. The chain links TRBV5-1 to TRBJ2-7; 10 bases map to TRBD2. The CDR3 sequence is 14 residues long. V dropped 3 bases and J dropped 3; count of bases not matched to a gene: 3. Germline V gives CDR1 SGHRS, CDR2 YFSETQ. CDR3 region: CASSSASGSYEQYF. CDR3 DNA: TGCGCCAGCAGCTCCGCTAGCGGGAGCTACGAGCAGTACTTC. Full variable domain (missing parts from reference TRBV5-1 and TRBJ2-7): KAGVTQTPRYLIKTRGQQVTLSCSPISGHRSVSWYQQTPGQGLQFLFEYFSETQRNKGNFPGRFSGRQFSNSRSEMNVSTLELGDSALYLCASSSASGSYEQYFGPGTRLTVT.

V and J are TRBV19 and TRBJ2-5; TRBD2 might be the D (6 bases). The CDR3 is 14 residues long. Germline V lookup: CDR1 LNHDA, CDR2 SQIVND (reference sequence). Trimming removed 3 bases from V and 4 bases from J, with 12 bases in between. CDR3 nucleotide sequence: TGTGCCAGTAGTATCACGGGAGCCGGAGAGACCCAGTACTTC. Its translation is CASSITGAGETQYF. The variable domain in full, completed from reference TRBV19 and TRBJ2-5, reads DGGITQSPKYLFRKEGQNVTLSCEQNLNHDAMYWYRQDPGQGLRLIYYSQIVNDFQKGDIAEGYSVSREKKESFPLTVTSAQKNPTAFYLCASSITGAGETQYFGPGTRLLVL.

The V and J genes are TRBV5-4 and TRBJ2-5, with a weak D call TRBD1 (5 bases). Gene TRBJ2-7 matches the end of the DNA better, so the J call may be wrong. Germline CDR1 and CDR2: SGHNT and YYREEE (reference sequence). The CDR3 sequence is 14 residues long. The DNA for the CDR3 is TGTGCCAGCAGCTTGGCAGGGCCCTCCTACGAGCAGTACTTC. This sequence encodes CASSLAGPSYEQYF.

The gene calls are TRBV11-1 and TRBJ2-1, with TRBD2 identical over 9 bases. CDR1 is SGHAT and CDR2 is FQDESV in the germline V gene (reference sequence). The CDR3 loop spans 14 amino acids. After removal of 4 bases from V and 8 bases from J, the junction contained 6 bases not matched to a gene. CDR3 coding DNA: TGTGCCAGCAGCTCTCGAGCGGGAGGTGATGAGCAGTTCTTC. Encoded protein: CASSSRAGGDEQFF.